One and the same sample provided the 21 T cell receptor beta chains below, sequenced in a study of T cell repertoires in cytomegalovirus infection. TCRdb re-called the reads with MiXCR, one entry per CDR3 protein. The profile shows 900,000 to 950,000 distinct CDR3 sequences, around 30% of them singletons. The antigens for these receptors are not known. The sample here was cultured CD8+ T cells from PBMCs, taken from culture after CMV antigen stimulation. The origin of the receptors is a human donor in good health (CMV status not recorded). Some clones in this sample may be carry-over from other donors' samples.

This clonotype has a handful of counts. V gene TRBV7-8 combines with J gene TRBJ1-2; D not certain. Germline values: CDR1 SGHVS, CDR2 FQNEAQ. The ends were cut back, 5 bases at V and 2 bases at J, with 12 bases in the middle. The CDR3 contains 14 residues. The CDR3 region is CASSPQGQNYGYTF. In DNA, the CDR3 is TGTGCCAGCAGCCCCCAAGGGCAGAACTATGGCTACACCTTC.

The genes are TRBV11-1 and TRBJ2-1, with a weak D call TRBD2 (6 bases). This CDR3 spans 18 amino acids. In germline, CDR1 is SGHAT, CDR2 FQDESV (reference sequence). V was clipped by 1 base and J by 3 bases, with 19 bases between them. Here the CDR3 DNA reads TGTGCCAGCAGCTTAGAGTGGCAGGAGGGGTATCTCTACAATGAGCAGTTCTTC. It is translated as CASSLEWQEGYLYNEQFF.

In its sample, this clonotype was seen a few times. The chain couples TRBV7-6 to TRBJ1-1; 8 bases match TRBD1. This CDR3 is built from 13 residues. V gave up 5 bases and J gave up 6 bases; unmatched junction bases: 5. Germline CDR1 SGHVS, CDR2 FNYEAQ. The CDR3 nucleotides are TGTGCCAGCAGCCCGGGACAGGTGGCTGAAGCTTTCTTT. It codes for CASSPGQVAEAFF.

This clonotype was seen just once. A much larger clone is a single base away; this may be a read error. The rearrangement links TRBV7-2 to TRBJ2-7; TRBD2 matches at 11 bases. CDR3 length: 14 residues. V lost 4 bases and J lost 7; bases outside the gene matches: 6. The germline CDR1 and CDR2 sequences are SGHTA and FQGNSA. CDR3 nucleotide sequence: TGTGCCAGCAGCTCGACTAGCGGGGACAGTGAGCAGTACGTC. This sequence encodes CASSSTSGDSEQYV.

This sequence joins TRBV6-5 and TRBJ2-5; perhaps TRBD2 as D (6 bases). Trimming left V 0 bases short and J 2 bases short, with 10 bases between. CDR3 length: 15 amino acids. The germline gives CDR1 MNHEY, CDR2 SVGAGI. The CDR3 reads CASSYSKGRQETQYF. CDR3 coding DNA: TGTGCCAGCAGTTACTCGAAGGGGAGGCAAGAGACCCAGTACTTC.

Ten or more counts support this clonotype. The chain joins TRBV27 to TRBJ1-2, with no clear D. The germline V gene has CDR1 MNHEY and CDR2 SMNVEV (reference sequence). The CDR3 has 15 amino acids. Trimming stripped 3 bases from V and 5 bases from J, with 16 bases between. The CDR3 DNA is TGTGCCAGCAGTTTCGGAGGGCAGCAGTCATATGGCTACACCTTC. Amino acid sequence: CASSFGGQQSYGYTF.

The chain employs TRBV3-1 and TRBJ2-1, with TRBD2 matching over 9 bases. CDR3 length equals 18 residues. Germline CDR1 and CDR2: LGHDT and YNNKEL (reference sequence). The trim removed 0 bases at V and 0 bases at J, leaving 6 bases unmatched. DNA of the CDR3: TGTGCCAGCAGCCAAGATCTAGCGGGGAGCCTCTCCTACAATGAGCAGTTCTTC. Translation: CASSQDLAGSLSYNEQFF.

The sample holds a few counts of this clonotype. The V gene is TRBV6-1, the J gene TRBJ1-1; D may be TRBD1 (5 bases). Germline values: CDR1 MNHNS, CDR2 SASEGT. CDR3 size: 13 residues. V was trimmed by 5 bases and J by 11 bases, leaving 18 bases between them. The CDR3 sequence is CASSTGGPSGAFF. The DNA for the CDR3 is TGTGCCAGCAGTACCGGGGGACCTTCGGGCGCTTTCTTT.

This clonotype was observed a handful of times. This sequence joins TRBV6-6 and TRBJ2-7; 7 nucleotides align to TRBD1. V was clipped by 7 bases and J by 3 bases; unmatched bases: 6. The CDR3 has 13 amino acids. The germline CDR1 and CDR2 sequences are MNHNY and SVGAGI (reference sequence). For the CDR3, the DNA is TGTGCCAGCACTCGGGGACAGATCTACGAGCAGTACGTC. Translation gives CASTRGQIYEQYV.

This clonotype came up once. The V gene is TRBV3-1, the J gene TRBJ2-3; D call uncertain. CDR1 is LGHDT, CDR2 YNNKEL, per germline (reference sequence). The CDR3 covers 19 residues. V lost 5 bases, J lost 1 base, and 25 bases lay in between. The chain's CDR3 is CASSSSRIELDGRTDTQYF. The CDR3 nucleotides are TGTGCCAGCAGCTCCTCAAGGATTGAATTAGACGGTCGCACAGATACGCAGTATTTT.

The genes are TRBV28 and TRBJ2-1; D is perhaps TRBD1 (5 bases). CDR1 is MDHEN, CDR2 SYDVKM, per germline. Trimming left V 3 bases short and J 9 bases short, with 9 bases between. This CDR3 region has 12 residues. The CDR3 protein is CASSFQGSEQFF. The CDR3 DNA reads TGTGCCAGCAGTTTCCAGGGTAGTGAGCAGTTCTTC.

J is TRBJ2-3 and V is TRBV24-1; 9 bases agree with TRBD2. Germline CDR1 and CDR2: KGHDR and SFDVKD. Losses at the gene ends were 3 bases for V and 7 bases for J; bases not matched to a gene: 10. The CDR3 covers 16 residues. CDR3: CATSDRAGGHTYTQYF. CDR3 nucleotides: TGTGCCACCAGTGATAGAGCGGGGGGCCATACGTATACGCAGTATTTT.

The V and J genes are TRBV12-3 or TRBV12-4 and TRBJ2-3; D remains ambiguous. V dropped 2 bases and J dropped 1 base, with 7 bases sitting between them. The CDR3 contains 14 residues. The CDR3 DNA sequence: TGTGCCAGCAGTTTACGCCCGGGCACAGATACGCAGTATTTT. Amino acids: CASSLRPGTDTQYF.

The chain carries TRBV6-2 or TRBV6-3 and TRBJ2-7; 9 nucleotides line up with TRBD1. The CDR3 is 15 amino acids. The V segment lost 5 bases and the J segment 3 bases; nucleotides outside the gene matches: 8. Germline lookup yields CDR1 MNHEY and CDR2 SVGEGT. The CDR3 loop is CASSRGQGRSYEQYV. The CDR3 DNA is TGTGCCAGCAGTCGGGGACAGGGAAGAAGCTACGAGCAGTACGTC.

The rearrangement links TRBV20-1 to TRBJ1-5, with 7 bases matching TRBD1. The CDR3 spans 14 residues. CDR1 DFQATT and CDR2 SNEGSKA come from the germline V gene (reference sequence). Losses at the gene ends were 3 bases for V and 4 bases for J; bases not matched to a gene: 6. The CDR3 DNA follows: TGCAGTGCTAGGACAGGGAGGGAGAATCAGCCCCAGCATTTT. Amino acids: CSARTGRENQPQHF.

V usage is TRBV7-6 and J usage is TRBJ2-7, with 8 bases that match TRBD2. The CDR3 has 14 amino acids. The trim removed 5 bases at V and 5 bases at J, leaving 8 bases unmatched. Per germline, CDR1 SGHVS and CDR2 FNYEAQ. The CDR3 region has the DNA TGTGCCAGCAGCGGGGGGGGGCGGGGGGACGAGCAGTACTTC. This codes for CASSGGGRGDEQYF.

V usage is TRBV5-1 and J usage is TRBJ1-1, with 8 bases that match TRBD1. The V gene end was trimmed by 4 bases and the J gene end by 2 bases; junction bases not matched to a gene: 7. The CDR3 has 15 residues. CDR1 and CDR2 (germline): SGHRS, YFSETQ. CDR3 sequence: CASSEGTGKNTEAFF. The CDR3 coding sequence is TGCGCCAGCAGCGAGGGGACAGGAAAAAACACTGAAGCTTTCTTT.

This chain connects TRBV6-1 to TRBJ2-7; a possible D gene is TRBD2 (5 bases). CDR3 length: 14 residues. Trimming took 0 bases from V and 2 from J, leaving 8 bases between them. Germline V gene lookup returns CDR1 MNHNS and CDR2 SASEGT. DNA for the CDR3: TGTGCCAGCAGTGAAGCGCTCGGGGCCTACGAGCAGTACGTC. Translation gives CASSEALGAYEQYV.

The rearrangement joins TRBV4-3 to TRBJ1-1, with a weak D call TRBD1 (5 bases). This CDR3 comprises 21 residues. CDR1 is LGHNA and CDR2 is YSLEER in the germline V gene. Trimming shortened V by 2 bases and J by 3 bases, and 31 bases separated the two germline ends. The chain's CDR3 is CASSQQFTPEEGRRFHTEAFF. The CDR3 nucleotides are TGCGCCAGCAGCCAACAATTTACCCCCGAGGAGGGACGGAGATTTCACACTGAAGCTTTCTTT.

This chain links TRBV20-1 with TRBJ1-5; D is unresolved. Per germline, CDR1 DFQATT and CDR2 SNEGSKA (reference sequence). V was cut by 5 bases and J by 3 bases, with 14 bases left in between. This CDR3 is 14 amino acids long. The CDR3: CSAGRGPSNQPQHF. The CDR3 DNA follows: TGCAGTGCTGGTCGCGGGCCCTCCAATCAGCCCCAGCATTTT.

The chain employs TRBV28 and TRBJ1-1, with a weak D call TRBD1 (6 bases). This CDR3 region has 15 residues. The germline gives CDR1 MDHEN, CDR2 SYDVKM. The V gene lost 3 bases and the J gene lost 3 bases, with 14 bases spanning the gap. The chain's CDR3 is CASSFTGAGDTEAFF. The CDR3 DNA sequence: TGTGCCAGCAGTTTCACGGGGGCTGGGGACACTGAAGCTTTCTTT.